The 17 T cell receptor beta chains in this list originate from one sample, sequenced in a study of T-cell reconstitution after alpha-beta-depleted transplantation in children. Unique molecular identifiers were incorporated into the prepared TCRbeta library. TCRdb re-analysed the PCR reads in MiXCR, keeping a single row per CDR3 protein. The table includes some 640,000 distinct CDR3 sequences, 16% detected once. The sample was PBMCs from the stem cell graft donor, taken from the stem cell graft. These receptors all come from a human donor who donated a stem cell graft to a child with acute myeloid leukemia.

This clonotype was observed many times. V and J are TRBV29-1 and TRBJ2-3; D is possibly TRBD1 (6 bases). V gave up 1 base and J gave up 5 bases, with 7 bases separating them. CDR3 length: 12 residues. The germline CDR1 and CDR2 sequences are SQVTM and ANQGSEA. For the CDR3, the DNA is TGCAGCGTTGAAGGCAGGGGAGATACGCAGTATTTT. Protein: CSVEGRGDTQYF.

The gene calls are TRBV5-1 and TRBJ1-3, with TRBD1 as a possible D gene (5 bases). This CDR3 is 16 amino acids long. From germline, CDR1 is SGHRS and CDR2 YFSETQ. V was shortened by 3 bases and J by 0 bases, with 13 bases between the two germline ends. This chain's CDR3 is CASSSNPGTSGNTIYF. The CDR3 region has the DNA TGCGCCAGCAGCTCTAACCCGGGGACCTCTGGAAACACCATATATTTT. Full variable domain (outside the CDR3, taken from reference TRBV5-1 and TRBJ1-3): KAGVTQTPRYLIKTRGQQVTLSCSPISGHRSVSWYQQTPGQGLQFLFEYFSETQRNKGNFPGRFSGRQFSNSRSEMNVSTLELGDSALYLCASSSNPGTSGNTIYFGEGSWLTVV.

This clonotype was recorded at least ten times. This sequence joins TRBV6-6 and TRBJ1-4; D unclear. CDR3 size: 12 residues. Germline CDR1 reads MNHNY; CDR2 reads SVGAGI (reference sequence). Trimming shortened V by 3 bases and J by 4 bases, and 3 bases separated the two germline ends. CDR3 bases: TGTGCCAGCAGTTATCTTAATGAAAAACTGTTTTTT. It specifies CASSYLNEKLFF.

J is TRBJ1-3 and V is TRBV7-8, with D possibly TRBD1 on 6 matching bases. The CDR3 spans 15 residues. Per germline, CDR1 SGHVS and CDR2 FQNEAQ. Trimming took 10 bases from V and 0 from J, leaving 16 bases between them. CDR3 protein: CATGTSAYSGNTIYF. In DNA, the CDR3 is TGTGCCACCGGGACATCGGCCTACTCTGGAAACACCATATATTTT.

V usage is TRBV25-1 and J usage is TRBJ1-4; 7 bases agree with TRBD1. V dropped 6 bases and J dropped 6; count of bases not matched to a gene: 7. The CDR3 has 14 amino acids. The germline V gene has CDR1 MGHDK and CDR2 SYGVNS. CDR3 sequence reads: CASSQQGWDEKLFF. The DNA of the CDR3 is TGTGCCAGCAGCCAACAGGGGTGGGATGAAAAACTGTTTTTT.

There are many counts of this clonotype. The rearrangement joins TRBV20-1 to TRBJ2-3; no firm D call. Trimming pared 2 bases from V and 1 base from J, leaving 7 bases between. The CDR3 extends over 13 amino acids. Looked up from germline, CDR1 is DFQATT and CDR2 is SNEGSKA (reference sequence). The CDR3 sequence is CSARRPGTDTQYF. The CDR3, as DNA: TGCAGTGCTAGACGTCCGGGCACAGATACGCAGTATTTT.

CDR3 nucleotide sequence: TGTGCCACCAGCCACAGTTGGACTAGCGGGGATAGAGATACGCAGTATTTT. It translates to CATSHSWTSGDRDTQYF. The J gene is TRBJ2-3, the V gene TRBV24-1; 12 bases are a match to TRBD2. Germline CDR1 is KGHDR and CDR2 is SFDVKD. This CDR3 spans 17 amino acids. The junction had 12 bases not matched to a gene; V was cut back by 7 bases and J by 5 bases.

This clonotype has a count of ten or more. The V and J genes are TRBV5-1 and TRBJ2-1; 7 bases are shared with TRBD1. This CDR3 contains 13 residues. Trimming removed 6 bases from V and 6 bases from J; junction bases left unmatched: 6. The germline gives CDR1 SGHRS, CDR2 YFSETQ. The CDR3 nucleotides are TGCGCCAGCACCCTGACAGGGAGCAATGAGCAGTTCTTC. Its protein product is CASTLTGSNEQFF.

This clonotype was detected only a few times. This sequence joins TRBV7-2 and TRBJ2-3; 7 bases match TRBD2. CDR3 size: 14 residues. Trimming took 6 bases from V and 1 from J; bases not matched to a gene: 4. The germline V gene has CDR1 SGHTA and CDR2 FQGNSA. The CDR3 sequence is CASRDRGGTDTQYF. CDR3 coding DNA: TGTGCCAGCAGGGATCGGGGGGGCACAGATACGCAGTATTTT.

The chain couples TRBV24-1 to TRBJ1-2; D ambiguous. V was trimmed by 3 bases and J by 4 bases, leaving 8 bases between them. This CDR3 has 13 amino acids. CDR1 is KGHDR, CDR2 SFDVKD, per germline. The CDR3 is CATSDRTFYGYTF. For the CDR3, the DNA is TGTGCCACCAGTGATCGGACCTTCTATGGCTACACCTTC.

This clonotype has ten or more counts. This chain uses TRBV29-1 with TRBJ1-1, with no clear D. The V end was cut by 7 bases, the J end by 5 bases, with 20 bases between. The length of the CDR3 is 14 residues. Germline CDR1 is SQVTM and CDR2 is ANQGSEA. The CDR3 DNA follows: TGCAGCGCTGCCTACGAGGGCAGGAGAACTGAAGCTTTCTTT. Its protein product is CSAAYEGRRTEAFF.

On this clonotype itself: An end of the junction does not agree with germline; a read error may underlie this. The rearrangement uses TRBV20-1 and TRBJ1-2; possibly TRBD1 for D (6 bases). Germline V gene data show CDR1 as DFQATT and CDR2 as SNEGSKA (reference sequence). The CDR3 sequence is 12 residues long. The CDR3 is CSATTGPDGYTF. The CDR3 DNA is TGTAGTGCCACGACAGGACCGGACGGCTACACCTTC.

The chain joins TRBV5-1 to TRBJ2-7, with 12 bases lining up with TRBD2. J lost 3 bases, V lost 4 bases, and 5 bases had no gene match. CDR1 is SGHRS and CDR2 is YFSETQ in the germline V gene. This CDR3 comprises 15 residues. In DNA form, the CDR3 reads TGCGCCAGCAGCATCGGGACTAGCGGGCTCTACGAGCAGTACTTC. Its protein is CASSIGTSGLYEQYF. Using reference TRBV5-1 and TRBJ2-7 for the parts outside the CDR3, the full variable domain is KAGVTQTPRYLIKTRGQQVTLSCSPISGHRSVSWYQQTPGQGLQFLFEYFSETQRNKGNFPGRFSGRQFSNSRSEMNVSTLELGDSALYLCASSIGTSGLYEQYFGPGTRLTVT.

The chain joins TRBV6-6 to TRBJ2-7; no clear D gene. V was cut by 4 bases and J by 3 bases, with 7 bases left in between. The CDR3 loop spans 12 amino acids. The germline V gene encodes CDR1 MNHNY and CDR2 SVGAGI (reference sequence). CDR3 in amino acids: CASSSQRYEQYF. The CDR3 DNA follows: TGTGCCAGCAGTTCACAGCGCTACGAGCAGTACTTC.

This clonotype was counted ten times or more. The rearrangement links TRBV29-1 to TRBJ2-3, with 7 positions matching TRBD1. Germline V lookup: CDR1 SQVTM, CDR2 ANQGSEA. The CDR3 sequence is 15 residues long. V lost 3 bases and J lost 2; bases outside the gene matches: 8. The CDR3 loop reads CSVDPSGTVTDTQYF. The CDR3 DNA is TGCAGCGTTGACCCTTCCGGGACAGTCACAGATACGCAGTATTTT.

V gene TRBV6-2 or TRBV6-3 combines with J gene TRBJ1-6; tentative D call: TRBD1 (5 bases). CDR1 and CDR2 (germline): MNHEY, SVGEGT. The length of the CDR3 is 15 residues. The V and J ends lost 2 bases and 8 bases respectively, with 13 bases between them. Here the CDR3 reads CASSYHGRGDSPLHF. As DNA, the CDR3 is TGTGCCAGCAGTTACCACGGACGGGGGGATTCACCCCTCCACTTT.

This clonotype has ten or more counts. This sequence joins TRBV12-3 or TRBV12-4 and TRBJ1-5, with D possibly being TRBD1 (5 bases). The V end was cut by 6 bases, the J end by 5 bases, with 14 bases between. This CDR3 comprises 14 residues. The CDR3 region has the DNA TGTGCCAGCAGCTGGGGGGATGTGGATCAGCCCCAGCATTTT. Translated: CASSWGDVDQPQHF.